These T cell receptor beta chains were read from a single sample in a study of blood T cell repertoires in COVID-19. Profiled with immunoSEQ multiplex PCR; TCRdb holds only in-frame clones, not every one. Altogether about 260,000 clones are present, about 90% being singletons, with the ten largest covering approximately 0.9%. The specimen sequenced was PBMCs or T cells enriched from blood (not recorded which). The receptors here all came from a man aged 50 to 60 who had been exposed to COVID-19. Both conserved end residues are part of each CDR3. D genes are given only for firm matches. Rows may omit the clone size; those that give it use once, few, many or a size class.

>NA|TRBD1|TRBV27|TRBJ2-7
CASHQGDLGEQYF
TGTGCCAGCCATCAGGGGGACCTGGGCGAGCAGTACTTC
>NA|NA|TRBV24-1|TRBJ1-5
CATSENEGSYSNQPQHF
TGTGCCACCAGTGAAAATGAGGGTTCGTACAGCAATCAGCCCCAGCATTTT
>NA|NA|TRBV18|TRBJ1-2
CASSPEGVRGYTF
TGTGCCAGCTCACCCGAGGGAGTGAGGGGCTACACCTTC
>NA|NA|TRBV7-2|TRBJ1-2
CASSLSWAGYGYTF
TGTGCCAGCAGCTTATCATGGGCCGGCTATGGCTACACCTTC
>NA|NA|TRBV9|TRBJ1-2
CASSVAVGGADGYTF
TGTGCCAGCAGCGTAGCTGTAGGCGGGGCCGATGGCTACACCTTC
>NA|NA|TRBV11-3|TRBJ2-1
CASSLWASESNEQFF
TGTGCCAGCAGCCTTTGGGCTAGCGAGTCAAATGAGCAGTTCTTC
>NA|NA|TRBV5-1|TRBJ2-5
CASSLTQIETQYF
TGCGCCAGCAGCTTAACCCAGATAGAGACCCAGTACTTC
>NA|TRBD2|TRBV5-1|TRBJ2-1
CASSRGDGFYNEQFF
TGCGCCAGCAGCCGGGGGGATGGGTTTTACAATGAGCAGTTCTTC
>NA|NA|TRBV28|TRBJ1-2
CASRINSNYGYTF
TGTGCCAGCAGAATAAACAGTAACTATGGCTACACCTTC
>NA|NA|TRBV27|TRBJ2-5
CASSLYLPAGHGIQETQYF
TGTGCCAGCAGTTTATACCTTCCCGCAGGCCACGGTATCCAAGAGACCCAGTACTTC
>few|TRBD1|TRBV9|TRBJ1-6
CASSGTGDNSPLHF
TGTGCCAGCAGCGGGACAGGGGATAATTCACCCCTCCACTTT
>NA|NA|TRBV5-1|TRBJ2-5
CASSFRGRQETQYF
TGCGCCAGCAGCTTTCGGGGGAGGCAAGAGACCCAGTACTTC
>NA|TRBD2|TRBV29-1|TRBJ2-1
CSAVSGGGSYNEQFF
TGCAGCGCCGTAAGCGGGGGCGGTTCCTACAATGAGCAGTTCTTC
>NA|NA|TRBV18|TRBJ2-5
CASSPGAGEETQYF
TGTGCCAGCTCACCAGGGGCAGGGGAAGAGACCCAGTACTTC
>NA|NA|TRBV6-5|TRBJ2-1
CASTSRGSEQFF
TGTGCCAGCACCTCCAGGGGTAGTGAGCAGTTCTTC
>NA|TRBD1|TRBV23-1|TRBJ2-7
CASSQSPKLVRDRVYEQYF
TGCGCCAGCAGTCAATCTCCCAAGCTCGTTCGGGACAGGGTCTACGAGCAGTACTTC
>NA|NA|TRBV20-1|TRBJ1-2
CSASRGFDYGYTF
TGCAGTGCTAGTCGGGGGTTCGACTATGGCTACACCTTC
>NA|TRBD2|TRBV19|TRBJ2-5
CASSTSGTSGVTQYF
TGTGCCAGTAGTACCTCCGGGACTAGCGGGGTAACCCAGTACTTC
>NA|NA|TRBV28|TRBJ2-1
CASIGVGFYNEQFF
TGTGCCAGCATAGGGGTGGGATTTTACAATGAGCAGTTCTTC
>NA|NA|TRBV28|TRBJ1-1
CASSSPRGLGTEAFF
TGTGCCAGCAGCTCTCCAAGGGGCTTGGGCACTGAAGCTTTCTTT
>NA|TRBD1|TRBV10-2|TRBJ1-5
CASRLTGSGQPQHF
TGCGCCAGCAGGTTGACAGGGAGCGGACAGCCCCAGCATTTT
>once|NA|TRBV4-1|TRBJ2-5
CASSQAAREETQYF
TGCGCCAGCAGCCAAGCGGCCAGGGAAGAGACCCAGTACTTC
>NA|NA|TRBV9|TRBJ1-3
CASSVGQMSSGNTIYF
TGTGCCAGCAGCGTAGGACAGATGAGCTCTGGAAACACCATATATTTT
>NA|TRBD1|TRBV4-1|TRBJ2-3
CASSQVLGQATDTQYF
TGCGCCAGCAGCCAAGTCCTGGGACAGGCTACAGATACGCAGTATTTT
>once|NA|TRBV5-5|TRBJ1-3
CASSLGGFSGNTIYF
TGTGCCAGCAGCTTAGGAGGGTTCTCTGGAAACACCATATATTTT
>NA|NA|TRBV18|TRBJ1-2
CASSPPSSNYGYTF
TGTGCCAGCTCACCACCGTCCTCTAACTATGGCTACACCTTC